This T cell receptor beta chain comes out of a study of OX40 agonist ivuxolimab in advanced cancers. Study findings and constraints: At 0.1 to 3.0 mg/kg, CD4+ and CD8+ blood T cells expanded clonally by week 6. Expanded clones were, on average, more numerous in CD8+ T cells than in CD4+. Expanded peripheral T cells had an undetermined antigen specificity.

Blood sampling took place at baseline, cycle 4 day 1, and cycle 7 day 1. The CDR3 sequence is 15 residues long. V shed 2 bases and J 8 bases; nucleotides not matched to a gene: 7. Germline V CDR1 and CDR2: GTSNPN, SVGIG (reference sequence). The repertoire was sequenced with immunoSEQ multiplex PCR; TCRdb's copy has only in-frame clones and lacks some. The sample has 70,000 to 95,000 clones; approximately 91% are singletons. Of note for this clone: Antigen unknown.

The chain has TRBV30 and TRBJ1-6; TRBD1 matches 9 bases. This sample comprised CD4+ or CD8+ T cells sorted from blood, obtained in a trial of the OX40 agonist ivuxolimab. This TCR was sampled from an adult with an advanced solid tumor such as melanoma, head and neck, liver or kidney cancer. Here the CDR3 reads CAWSTGTGFDSPLHF. CDR3 sequence (DNA): TGTGCCTGGAGTACCGGGACAGGGTTTGATTCACCCCTCCACTTT.